Below are 23 T cell receptor beta chains sequenced from a single sample in a study of CD8 T cells in Susac syndrome. The RNA, about 0.5 to 1 ug, was put through reverse transcription using random hexamers. TCRdb reprocessed the immunoSEQ multiplex PCR reads with MiXCR, giving one entry per CDR3 protein. The sample contains about 300,000 distinct CDR3 sequences, approximately 85% of which appear only once. Specimen: CD8+ T cells from PBMCs. The receptors derive from a human donor with multiple sclerosis.

This clonotype was counted only a few times. The genes are TRBV7-9 and TRBJ2-7; 8 positions match TRBD2. Losses at the gene ends were 5 bases for V and 1 base for J; bases not matched to a gene: 10. The CDR3 is 16 residues long. Germline CDR1 SEHNR, CDR2 FQNEAQ (reference sequence). CDR3 sequence: CASSPFGTRISYEQYF. The CDR3 DNA is TGTGCCAGCAGCCCTTTTGGGACTAGAATTTCCTACGAGCAGTACTTC. The full variable domain, in which reference TRBV7-9 and TRBJ2-7 provide the parts outside the CDR3, is DTGVSQNPRHKITKRGQNVTFRCDPISEHNRLYWYRQTLGQGPEFLTYFQNEAQLEKSRLLSDRFSAERPKGSFSTLEIQRTEQGDSAMYLCASSPFGTRISYEQYFGPGTRLTVT.

The chain uses TRBV19 and TRBJ2-7, with TRBD1 as a possible D gene (6 bases). V was clipped by 5 bases and J by 2 bases, with 10 bases between them. This CDR3 has 13 amino acids. Germline CDR1 reads LNHDA; CDR2 reads SQIVND (reference sequence). Written as DNA, the CDR3 is TGTGCCAGTAGTCCAGGGGAGCCCTACGAGCAGTACTTC. Translated, it gives CASSPGEPYEQYF.

The chain combines TRBV4-3 with TRBJ1-5; no clear D. This CDR3 spans 16 amino acids. Germline assignment: CDR1 LGHNA and CDR2 YSLEER. V was cut by 0 bases and J by 0 bases, with 9 bases left in between. As DNA, the CDR3 is TGCGCCAGCAGCCAAGAGCGGGAATATAGCAATCAGCCCCAGCATTTT. This sequence encodes CASSQEREYSNQPQHF.

This chain links TRBV3-1 with TRBJ2-3, with 9 positions matching TRBD1. Germline V gene sequence: CDR1 LGHDT, CDR2 YNNKEL (reference sequence). The J segment lost 4 bases and the V segment lost 6 bases, leaving 11 bases of the junction unmatched. The CDR3 contains 16 residues. The CDR3 spells CASRGRGTGWADTQYF. The CDR3 DNA reads TGTGCCAGCAGGGGGAGGGGGACAGGGTGGGCAGATACGCAGTATTTT.

The chain recombines TRBV13 with TRBJ2-1; 8 bases line up with TRBD1. This CDR3 comprises 15 residues. Looked up from germline, CDR1 is PRHDT and CDR2 is FYEKMQ (reference sequence). The J segment lost 5 bases and the V segment lost 5 bases, leaving 8 bases of the junction unmatched. The CDR3 DNA is TGTGCCAGCAGCCCAGAAGGACAGGGAAACAATGAGCAGTTCTTC. Protein product: CASSPEGQGNNEQFF.

The CDR3 DNA follows: TGTGCCAGCAGCTTGGAGGGTAATAATGAAAAACTGTTTTTT. Amino acid sequence: CASSLEGNNEKLFF. The chain couples TRBV5-5 to TRBJ1-4; D is undetermined. Germline V gives CDR1 SGHKS, CDR2 YYEKEE (reference sequence). This CDR3 comprises 14 residues. Trimming removed 0 bases at V and 4 bases at J, with 7 bases between.

The chain couples TRBV15 to TRBJ1-3; D is unresolved. This CDR3 comprises 16 residues. The germline V and J ends were trimmed by 3 bases and 2 bases, with 14 bases remaining between them. Germline V gene data show CDR1 as LNHNV and CDR2 as YYDKDF (reference sequence). The CDR3, as DNA: TGTGCCACCAGCAGCGCCCGGCCAGAAGCTGGAAACACCATATATTTT. Translated: CATSSARPEAGNTIYF.

This clonotype has only a few counts. This chain connects TRBV7-2 to TRBJ2-2, with TRBD1 matching over 7 bases. This CDR3 comprises 15 residues. Trimming cost V 5 bases and J 7 bases; bases outside gene matches: 10. Germline-derived CDR1 and CDR2 are SGHTA and FQGNSA. This CDR3 is CASSLPQGMGGELFF. DNA of the CDR3: TGTGCCAGCAGCCTGCCACAGGGGATGGGCGGGGAGCTGTTTTTT.

The chain links TRBV12-3 or TRBV12-4 to TRBJ2-6; perhaps TRBD1 as D (6 bases). The V gene lost 5 bases and the J gene lost 2 bases, with 13 bases spanning the gap. CDR3 size: 16 residues. The CDR3 here is CASSRDTWTGANVLTF. The DNA for the CDR3 is TGTGCCAGCAGTCGGGACACCTGGACTGGGGCCAACGTCCTGACTTTC.

This chain joins TRBV4-1 and TRBJ2-7; the D gene could be TRBD1 or TRBD2 (5 bases each). Trimming left V 5 bases short and J 3 bases short, with 23 bases between. There are 17 residues in the CDR3. From germline, CDR1 is MGHRA and CDR2 YSYEKL. The CDR3 region is CASSDRPGPQDLYEQYF. The DNA for the CDR3 is TGCGCCAGCAGCGACCGACCGGGACCCCAAGACCTCTACGAGCAGTACTTC.

This clonotype has more than one count but fewer than ten. The V call is TRBV6-4, the J call TRBJ2-5, with no clear D. Trimming took 3 bases from V and 5 from J, leaving 7 bases between them. Germline V gene lookup returns CDR1 MRHNA and CDR2 SNTAGT. The CDR3 is 12 amino acids. CDR3 sequence reads: CASSDSWETQYF. The CDR3 DNA is TGTGCCAGCAGTGATTCGTGGGAGACCCAGTACTTC.

The chain recombines TRBV19 with TRBJ2-1, with a tentative D call TRBD2 (6 bases). The CDR3 length is 15 residues. CDR1 is LNHDA, CDR2 SQIVND, per germline (reference sequence). Trimming left V 6 bases short and J 2 bases short, with 14 bases between. The chain's CDR3 is CASSLVSGTYNEQFF. The CDR3 DNA reads TGTGCCAGTAGCCTGGTTAGCGGCACCTACAATGAGCAGTTCTTC.

The chain uses TRBV4-3 and TRBJ2-1; 8 bases match TRBD2. Unmatched junction bases numbered 7, after V lost 0 bases and J lost 6 bases. Looked up from germline, CDR1 is LGHNA and CDR2 is YSLEER. The CDR3 length is 16 residues. The CDR3 spells CASSQDRAGVSNEQFF. In DNA form, the CDR3 reads TGCGCCAGCAGCCAAGATCGAGCGGGAGTCTCCAATGAGCAGTTCTTC.

The table lists this clonotype with a count of one. This sequence joins TRBV4-2 and TRBJ1-3; D uncertain. Per germline, CDR1 LGHNA and CDR2 YNFKEQ. Trimming shortened V by 0 bases and J by 0 bases, and 15 bases separated the two germline ends. This CDR3 has 18 amino acids. CDR3 sequence: CASSQEFFVQSSGNTIYF. CDR3 bases: TGTGCCAGCAGCCAAGAATTCTTTGTCCAGTCCTCTGGAAACACCATATATTTT.

This clonotype was counted a few times. The chain carries TRBV7-2 and TRBJ2-7; no clear D gene. V lost 5 bases and J 2 bases, leaving 4 bases between the germline ends. Germline CDR1 and CDR2: SGHTA and FQGNSA. This CDR3 contains 11 residues. The CDR3: CASSVTYEQYF. CDR3 DNA: TGTGCCAGCAGCGTTACCTACGAGCAGTACTTC. Full variable domain (outside the CDR3, taken from reference TRBV7-2 and TRBJ2-7): GAGVSQSPSNKVTEKGKDVELRCDPISGHTALYWYRQSLGQGLEFLIYFQGNSAPDKSGLPSDRFSAERTGGSVSTLTIQRTQQEDSAVYLCASSVTYEQYFGPGTRLTVT.

V is TRBV25-1 and J is TRBJ2-7; maybe TRBD2 (6 bases). V was cut by 4 bases and J by 5 bases, with 15 bases left in between. Germline loops: CDR1 MGHDK, CDR2 SYGVNS. The CDR3 spans 14 residues. This CDR3 reads CASSAGRGSDEQYF. The DNA of the CDR3 is TGTGCCAGCAGTGCCGGACGGGGGAGCGACGAGCAGTACTTC.

The chain joins TRBV28 to TRBJ2-3; 8 bases agree with TRBD1. The CDR3 runs 17 residues. The V and J ends lost 1 base and 3 bases, in that order; junction bases with no gene match: 9. From germline, CDR1 is MDHEN and CDR2 SYDVKM. CDR3 amino acids: CASSLSQGAVETDTQYF. The CDR3 DNA reads TGTGCCAGCAGTTTATCTCAGGGGGCAGTCGAGACAGATACGCAGTATTTT.

The rearrangement links TRBV10-3 to TRBJ2-7, with D maybe TRBD2 (6 bases). Germline CDR1 is ENHRY and CDR2 is SYGVKD. The V end lost 0 bases, the J end lost 5 bases, and 11 bases lay between the germline ends. This CDR3 spans 14 amino acids. The CDR3 sequence: CAISESSGEDEQYF. The CDR3 DNA is TGTGCCATCAGTGAGTCATCGGGAGAGGACGAGCAGTACTTC.

This chain links TRBV6-7 with TRBJ2-5, with D perhaps given as TRBD1 or TRBD2 (5 bases each). TRBV6-7 is noted as an ORF with a role that remains uncertain. There are 15 residues in the CDR3. Trimming cost V 4 bases and J 1 base, with 13 bases left between them. For the CDR3, the DNA is TGTGCCAGCAGTTCCAAGAGGGGTCCCCAAGAGACCCAGTACTTC. It specifies CASSSKRGPQETQYF.

This sequence joins TRBV7-9 and TRBJ2-1, with D hard to call. The V and J ends lost 5 bases and 1 base respectively, with 12 bases between them. The CDR3 length is 15 residues. Germline CDR1 is SEHNR and CDR2 is FQNEAQ (reference sequence). The CDR3 coding sequence is TGTGCCAGCAGCCCTCCTAGTACGTCCTACAATGAGCAGTTCTTC. As protein: CASSPPSTSYNEQFF. The full variable domain, completed using reference TRBV7-9 and TRBJ2-1, is DTGVSQNPRHKITKRGQNVTFRCDPISEHNRLYWYRQTLGQGPEFLTYFQNEAQLEKSRLLSDRFSAERPKGSFSTLEIQRTEQGDSAMYLCASSPPSTSYNEQFFGPGTRLTVL.

This chain links TRBV12-3 or TRBV12-4 with TRBJ2-1, with 11 bases matching TRBD2. This CDR3 region has 18 residues. The V segment lost 2 bases and the J segment 8 bases; nucleotides outside the gene matches: 14. The DNA for the CDR3 is TGTGCCAGCAGTTTAATGTTTGAAACTAGCGGGAGTAACGATGAGCAGTTCTTC. Its translation is CASSLMFETSGSNDEQFF.

This chain links TRBV2 with TRBJ2-1; 8 bases align to TRBD2. With V trimmed by 9 bases and J by 7 bases, 11 bases remained unmatched. CDR1 is SNHLY, CDR2 FYNNEI, per germline. The CDR3 length is 14 residues. In nucleotides, the CDR3 is TGTGCCAGAGGAGCGGGAGTCCAAGGAAATGAGCAGTTCTTC. As protein: CARGAGVQGNEQFF. The variable domain in full, completed from reference TRBV2 and TRBJ2-1, reads EPEVTQTPSHQVTQMGQEVILRCVPISNHLYFYWYRQILGQKVEFLVSFYNNEISEKSEIFDDQFSVERPDGSNFTLKIRSTKLEDSAMYFCARGAGVQGNEQFFGPGTRLTVL.

The rearrangement links TRBV20-1 to TRBJ1-3; 10 positions match TRBD1. Germline values: CDR1 DFQATT, CDR2 SNEGSKA (reference sequence). The CDR3 is made up of 15 amino acids. The V and J ends lost 5 bases and 2 bases, in that order; junction bases with no gene match: 6. The CDR3: CSALSGTGAGNTIYF. The CDR3 coding sequence is TGCAGTGCTCTGAGCGGGACAGGGGCTGGAAACACCATATATTTT.